This record covers a single TCR beta chain. The antigen is unknown. PBMCs that had been cryopreserved were the source of roughly 2.2 micrograms of genomic DNA for TCR beta libraries. This entry is derived from a study of cytotoxic CD8 clonotypes in ibrutinib-treated CLL. The sequencing depth, 1 in 200,000 to 1 in 1 million T cells, was the target. Produced via immunoSEQ multiplex PCR; TCRdb's table is partial and in-frame only. The sample has about 300,000 clones; more than 70% are singletons. Points from the study as a whole: There were few public clonotypes, and on treatment they contracted or stayed stable. Clonality went up at ibrutinib response and then declined back toward baseline at progression.

The ends were cut back, 2 bases at V and 2 bases at J, with 6 bases in the middle. CDR3 size: 13 residues. Looked up from germline, CDR1 is MNHEY and CDR2 is SVGAGI. The V gene is TRBV6-5, the J gene TRBJ2-5, with D uncertain. The sequence derives from a human donor with chronic lymphocytic leukemia. The specimen comprised PBMCs, sampled at disease progression, from a patient treated with ibrutinib. The CDR3 DNA reads as TGTGCCAGCAGTTACCCCGGGCAAGAGACCCAGTACTTC. As protein: CASSYPGQETQYF.